This T cell receptor (beta chain) was identified in a study of glioma-infiltrating T cells after dendritic cell vaccination. Primers: 60 V beta forward and 13 J beta reverse. Assay: immunoSEQ multiplex PCR; the TCRdb copy retains only in-frame clones and omits some. The sample shows 80,000 to 100,000 clones, around three quarters of them seen only once. This clone was observed a few times. CDR1 and CDR2 (germline): SGHNT, YYREEE (reference sequence). Trimming took off 0 bases at V and 3 bases at J, with 6 bases between the two ends. This CDR3 region has 13 residues. The sample was blood, taken before dendritic cell vaccination. The V gene is TRBV5-4, the J gene TRBJ1-2; D is unclear. The TCR comes from a human donor with glioblastoma. CDR3 nucleotide sequence: TGTGCCAGCAGCTTGGTTTCCGACTATGGCTACACCTTC. Translating it yields CASSLVSDYGYTF.